These 15 T cell receptor beta chains share one sample of origin, sequenced in a study of blood T cell repertoires in COVID-19. Assay: immunoSEQ multiplex PCR; the TCRdb copy retains only in-frame clones and omits some. The data show 140,000 to 150,000 clones, over 70% seen once. The sample taken for sequencing was peripheral blood. These receptors were taken from an older woman with acute or convalescent COVID-19.

The V call is TRBV10-3, the J call TRBJ2-1; 8 bases are a match to TRBD1. The germline CDR1 and CDR2 sequences are ENHRY and SYGVKD. V was clipped by 6 bases and J by 0 bases; unmatched bases: 13. The CDR3 sequence is 18 residues long. This CDR3 is CAISRGTGGSSSYNEQFF. For the CDR3, the DNA is TGTGCCATCAGCCGAGGGACAGGCGGTTCTAGCTCCTACAATGAGCAGTTCTTC.

This rearrangement joins TRBV29-1 to TRBJ2-1, with TRBD2 matching 7 bases. CDR3 size: 13 residues. With 1 base clipped from V and 7 bases from J, the junction kept 4 bases outside the gene matches. Germline V CDR1 and CDR2: SQVTM, ANQGSEA. The CDR3 DNA reads as TGCAGCGTTGAAGCGTTTAGCGGGAATGAGCAGTTCTTC. Residues: CSVEAFSGNEQFF.

This clone was observed a single time. The chain uses TRBV6-6 and TRBJ2-1, with D possibly being TRBD2 (7 bases). The CDR3 spans 15 residues. The germline CDR1 and CDR2 sequences are MNHNY and SVGAGI (reference sequence). V lost 2 bases to trimming and J lost 9 bases, with 17 bases between them. This chain's CDR3 is CASSYIGGQRGEQFF. CDR3 DNA: TGTGCCAGCAGTTACATCGGGGGGCAACGGGGTGAGCAGTTCTTC.

A few counts support this clone. The chain has TRBV27 and TRBJ2-7; TRBD2 matches at 13 bases. CDR1 is MNHEY and CDR2 is SMNVEV in the germline V gene (reference sequence). The CDR3 totals 20 residues. Unmatched junction bases numbered 18, after V lost 5 bases and J lost 2 bases. For the CDR3, the DNA is TGTGCCAGCAGTCGCCCCCCTGGGACTAGCGGGAAAGGGGGCACCTACGAGCAGTACTTC. Its protein product is CASSRPPGTSGKGGTYEQYF.

The chain recombines TRBV19 with TRBJ2-1, with 9 positions matching TRBD1. Germline V CDR1 and CDR2: LNHDA, SQIVND (reference sequence). The CDR3 is 15 residues long. Trimming took 7 bases from V and 7 from J; bases not matched to a gene: 11. The CDR3 DNA follows: TGTGCCAGTACTCTATCGGGGACAGGGAGTAATGAGCAGTTCTTC. Protein sequence: CASTLSGTGSNEQFF.

The rearrangement links TRBV6-6 to TRBJ2-7, with TRBD1 matching 8 bases. The junction had 4 bases not matched to a gene; V was cut back by 5 bases and J by 4 bases. The CDR3 covers 13 residues. Germline CDR1 MNHNY, CDR2 SVGAGI (reference sequence). DNA for the CDR3: TGTGCCAGCAGTCACCGGGACAGGTACGAGCAGTACTTC. This sequence encodes CASSHRDRYEQYF.

The chain joins TRBV11-2 to TRBJ2-7; 8 positions match TRBD1. Germline V gives CDR1 SGHAT, CDR2 FQNNGV. Trimming at V came to 3 bases and at J to 1 base, leaving 14 bases not matched to a gene. This CDR3 contains 18 residues. The CDR3 here is CASSFGDRFLHQSYEQYF. CDR3 DNA: TGTGCCAGCAGCTTCGGGGACAGGTTTCTCCACCAATCCTACGAGCAGTACTTC.

The chain recombines TRBV30 with TRBJ2-7; possible D gene TRBD2, 5 bases. The CDR3 covers 12 residues. CDR1 and CDR2 (germline): GTSNPN, SVGIG (reference sequence). V shed 0 bases and J shed 5 bases, with 8 bases lying between them. This chain's CDR3 is CAWSVLGDEQYF. The CDR3 coding sequence is TGTGCCTGGAGTGTACTCGGGGACGAGCAGTACTTC.

The chain links TRBV15 to TRBJ2-2; D might be TRBD2 (5 bases). Trimming removed 5 bases at V and 13 bases at J, with 17 bases between. The CDR3 loop spans 13 amino acids. Germline values: CDR1 LNHNV, CDR2 YYDKDF (reference sequence). CDR3 amino acids: CATSADFVAALFF. CDR3 sequence (DNA): TGTGCCACCAGCGCGGACTTCGTGGCGGCGCTGTTTTTT.

The chain has TRBV4-1 and TRBJ1-6; maybe TRBD1 (5 bases). CDR1 is MGHRA and CDR2 is YSYEKL in the germline V gene. CDR3 length equals 15 residues. Trimming took off 1 base at V and 7 bases at J, with 11 bases between the two ends. CDR3 residues: CASSQVGARNSPLHF. Written as DNA, the CDR3 is TGCGCCAGCAGCCAAGTAGGGGCGAGGAATTCACCCCTCCACTTT.

This clone was seen a few times. The rearrangement uses TRBV9 and TRBJ2-1, with D perhaps matching TRBD2 (6 bases). V gave up 6 bases and J gave up 3 bases, with 19 bases separating them. CDR3 size: 16 residues. In germline, CDR1 is SGDLS, CDR2 YYNGEE. The CDR3 bases are TGTGCCAGCACCCAGGGTGGGACTTTACACTACAATGAGCAGTTCTTC. Its protein is CASTQGGTLHYNEQFF.

This rearrangement joins TRBV10-3 to TRBJ1-1, with no clear D. From germline, CDR1 is ENHRY and CDR2 SYGVKD. This CDR3 comprises 12 residues. V lost 8 bases and J 1 base, leaving 8 bases between the germline ends. CDR3 protein: CAIGGRNTEAFF. The DNA for the CDR3 is TGTGCCATCGGTGGTCGGAACACTGAAGCTTTCTTT.

CDR3 coding DNA: TGTGCCAGCAGTTCGGTGGGGACTAGGACCTACGAGCAGTACTTC. Translating it yields CASSSVGTRTYEQYF. The J gene is TRBJ2-7, the V gene TRBV6-5; 8 nucleotides align to TRBD2. The V gene's germline CDR1 is MNHEY and CDR2 SVGAGI. The junction had 7 bases not matched to a gene; V was cut back by 4 bases and J by 2 bases. The CDR3 extends over 15 amino acids.

This clone was observed a few times. The V and J genes are TRBV19 and TRBJ2-3, with TRBD2 as a possible D gene (5 bases). CDR3 length equals 15 residues. The germline V and J ends were trimmed by 3 bases and 0 bases, with 10 bases remaining between them. Germline CDR1 LNHDA, CDR2 SQIVND (reference sequence). The CDR3 sequence: CASSMDWTSTDTQYF. Written as DNA, the CDR3 is TGTGCCAGTAGTATGGACTGGACTAGCACAGATACGCAGTATTTT.

This clone occurred a few times. The chain combines TRBV4-2 with TRBJ1-5; D may be TRBD1 (5 bases). CDR3 length: 16 amino acids. CDR1 LGHNA and CDR2 YNFKEQ come from the germline V gene. V gave up 1 base and J gave up 7 bases, with 17 bases separating them. In DNA, the CDR3 is TGTGCCAGCAGCCAAGCCGGCAGGGTATCAAACCAGCCCCAGCATTTT. Residues: CASSQAGRVSNQPQHF.